Sequencing of this T cell receptor beta chain was carried out in a study of T cells in Graves' hyperthyroidism and ophthalmopathy. Study-wide background: Peripheral blood specimens were obtained at initial diagnosis, prior to any treatment.

V was pared by 0 bases and J by 4 bases, with 10 bases between. The CDR3 sequence is 15 residues long. Germline V lookup: CDR1 SGHRS, CDR2 YFSETQ. Regions amplified from RNA transcripts were the TCR beta CDR3 regions. Initially, a first-round RT-PCR of the TCR CDR3 employed the HTBI primer set. Each CDR3 protein is one row after TCRdb ran MiXCR on the multiplex PCR reads. The table has approximately 640,000 distinct CDR3 sequences, 15% to 20% seen once. With a duration under 2 months, the hyperthyroidism was newly diagnosed in patients aged 18 to 65. Uncontrolled infection, other autoimmune disease, pregnancy or lactation barred patients from enrollment. This clonotype was seen many times. Its antigen is not identified. The study, taken as a whole, reports: Separating ophthalmopathy from stable hyperthyroidism was achieved by a 13 V-J model.

Sample: blood. This clonotype originated in a man over 45 with Graves' hyperthyroidism. This chain connects TRBV5-1 to TRBJ2-2; a possible D gene is TRBD1 (5 bases). This CDR3 reads CASSLAGLTTGELFF. In DNA, the CDR3 is TGCGCCAGCAGCTTGGCAGGGTTGACCACCGGGGAGCTGTTTTTT. Filled out from reference TRBV5-1 and TRBJ2-2, the complete variable domain reads KAGVTQTPRYLIKTRGQQVTLSCSPISGHRSVSWYQQTPGQGLQFLFEYFSETQRNKGNFPGRFSGRQFSNSRSEMNVSTLELGDSALYLCASSLAGLTTGELFFGEGSRLTVL.